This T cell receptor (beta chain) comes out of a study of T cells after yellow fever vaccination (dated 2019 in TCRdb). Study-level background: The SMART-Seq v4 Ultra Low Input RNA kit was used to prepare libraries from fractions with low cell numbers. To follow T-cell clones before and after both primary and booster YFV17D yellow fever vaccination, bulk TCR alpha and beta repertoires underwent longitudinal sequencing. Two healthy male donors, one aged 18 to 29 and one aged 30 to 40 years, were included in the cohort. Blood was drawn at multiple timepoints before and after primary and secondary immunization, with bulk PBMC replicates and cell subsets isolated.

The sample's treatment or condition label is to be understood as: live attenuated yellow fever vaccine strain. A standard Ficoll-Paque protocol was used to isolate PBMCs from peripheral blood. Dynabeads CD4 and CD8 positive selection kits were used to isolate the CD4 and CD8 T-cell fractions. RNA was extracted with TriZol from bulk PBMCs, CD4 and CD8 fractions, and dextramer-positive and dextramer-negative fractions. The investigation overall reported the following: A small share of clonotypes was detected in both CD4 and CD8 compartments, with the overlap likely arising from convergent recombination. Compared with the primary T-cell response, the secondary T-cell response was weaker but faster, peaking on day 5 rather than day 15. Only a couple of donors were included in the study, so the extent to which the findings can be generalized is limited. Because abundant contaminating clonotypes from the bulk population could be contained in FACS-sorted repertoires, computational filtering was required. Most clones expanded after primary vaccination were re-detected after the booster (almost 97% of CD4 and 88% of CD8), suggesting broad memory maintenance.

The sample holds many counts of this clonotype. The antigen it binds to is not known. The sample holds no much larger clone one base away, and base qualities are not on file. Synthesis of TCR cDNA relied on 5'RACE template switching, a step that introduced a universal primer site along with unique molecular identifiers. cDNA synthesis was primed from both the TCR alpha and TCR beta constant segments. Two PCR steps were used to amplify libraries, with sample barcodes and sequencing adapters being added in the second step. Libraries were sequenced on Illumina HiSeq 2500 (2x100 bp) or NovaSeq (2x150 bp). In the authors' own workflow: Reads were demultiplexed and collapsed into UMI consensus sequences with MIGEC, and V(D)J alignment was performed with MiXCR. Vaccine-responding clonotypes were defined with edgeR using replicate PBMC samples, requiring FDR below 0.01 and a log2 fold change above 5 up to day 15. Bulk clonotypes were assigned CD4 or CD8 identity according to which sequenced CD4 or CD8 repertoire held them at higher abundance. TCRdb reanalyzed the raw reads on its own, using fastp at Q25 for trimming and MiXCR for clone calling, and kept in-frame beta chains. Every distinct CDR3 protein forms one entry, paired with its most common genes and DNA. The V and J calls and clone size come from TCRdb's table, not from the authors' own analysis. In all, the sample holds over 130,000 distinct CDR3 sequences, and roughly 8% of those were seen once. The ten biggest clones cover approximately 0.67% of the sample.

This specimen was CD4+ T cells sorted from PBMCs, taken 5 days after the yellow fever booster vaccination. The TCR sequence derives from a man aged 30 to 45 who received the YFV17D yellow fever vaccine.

The DNA reads TGTGCCAGCAGCCGGACTAGCGGGAGCACAGATACGCAGTATTTT. This is translated as CASSRTSGSTDTQYF. The chain links TRBV12-3 or TRBV12-4 with TRBJ2-3; 11 junctional bases match TRBD2. The CDR3 contains 15 residues, cysteine and phenylalanine counted. Kept here is only the CDR3 DNA, which spans 45 bases and is read in frame from base 1. V lost 6 bases and J lost 0 bases, and the count of bases not matched to a germline gene is 2.